This TCR beta chain comes out of a study of T cells after yellow fever vaccination. Study-wide results and caveats: Contamination of FACS-sorted repertoires by abundant clonotypes from the bulk population could occur. Booster samples showed a return of most primary-vaccination clones (under 97% CD4, 85% to 90% CD8). The study found a weaker secondary response that peaked faster, day 5 versus 15.

This CDR3 region has 15 residues. The germline CDR1 and CDR2 sequences are SGHRS and YFSETQ. The trim removed 4 bases at V and 7 bases at J, leaving 6 bases unmatched. In making TCR cDNA, 5'RACE template switching added a universal primer site and UMIs to it. TCRdb called the 5' RACE reads again in MiXCR, with one record for every CDR3 protein. The sample shows about 210,000 distinct CDR3 sequences, more than 6.5% of them seen only once. This clonotype was seen only a few times. Its antigen is unknown. This rearrangement joins TRBV5-1 to TRBJ2-3, with 13 nucleotides matching TRBD2. This receptor was taken from a man younger than 40 who received the YFV17D yellow fever vaccine. Sample: CD4+ T cells sorted from PBMCs, taken on the day of the yellow fever booster vaccination. The CDR3 region is CASSPGLAGTYTQYF. The CDR3 nucleotides are TGCGCCAGCAGCCCGGGACTAGCGGGGACCTATACGCAGTATTTT.